This passage covers 10 T cell receptor beta chains from one sample sequenced in a study of vaccination and CD4 T cells after COVID-19. Treatment noted: roughly 10-day PBMC culture with coronavirus spike peptide pools or control peptides (ViraFEST assay). Cultured CD4+ T cells had their DNA profiled by the Oncomine TCR Beta short-read assay. MiXCR, applied by TCRdb to the PCR reads, yields one record per CDR3 protein. The table records 20,000 to 25,000 distinct CDR3 sequences, approximately 48% of them present only once. These receptors lack a known antigen. Sequencing was performed on CD4+ T cells from blood, cultured in vitro, taken before SARS-CoV-2 vaccination. The receptors originated from a human donor who received a COVID-19 vaccine.

This clonotype was seen a few times. The chain employs TRBV20-1 and TRBJ1-5, with 8 bases identical to TRBD1. The length of the CDR3 is 13 residues. Germline loops: CDR1 DFQATT, CDR2 SNEGSKA (reference sequence). V lost 2 bases and J lost 6; bases outside the gene matches: 3. As DNA, the CDR3 is TGCAGTGCTAGAAGGACAGGGTCTCAGCCCCAGCATTTT. This translates into CSARRTGSQPQHF.

This clonotype occurred a few times. The genes are TRBV5-4 and TRBJ1-1; D ambiguous. The CDR3 is 15 residues long. CDR1 SGHNT and CDR2 YYREEE come from the germline V gene (reference sequence). V lost 1 base, J lost 0 bases, and 10 bases lay in between. CDR3 DNA: TGTGCCAGCAGCTTGCTTAGCGGAGTGAACACTGAAGCTTTCTTT. It codes for CASSLLSGVNTEAFF.

In this sample, this clonotype turned up a few times. The rearrangement joins TRBV19 to TRBJ1-5; D may be TRBD1 (5 bases). The CDR3 covers 15 residues. The germline V and J ends were trimmed by 3 bases and 2 bases, with 11 bases remaining between them. The V gene's germline CDR1 is LNHDA and CDR2 SQIVND (reference sequence). CDR3 in DNA: TGTGCCAGTAGTATCGCTAGGGGAGGCAATCAGCCCCAGCATTTT. Its translation is CASSIARGGNQPQHF. Variable domain in full (rest from reference TRBV19 and TRBJ1-5): DGGITQSPKYLFRKEGQNVTLSCEQNLNHDAMYWYRQDPGQGLRLIYYSQIVNDFQKGDIAEGYSVSREKKESFPLTVTSAQKNPTAFYLCASSIARGGNQPQHFGDGTRLSIL.

This clonotype was observed a few times. The chain has TRBV6-1 and TRBJ1-4; TRBD1 is a possible D gene (6 bases). Germline assignment: CDR1 MNHNS and CDR2 SASEGT. The ends were cut back, 3 bases at V and 7 bases at J, with 9 bases in the middle. The CDR3 runs to 13 residues. Here the CDR3 reads CASSEDSLEKLFF. CDR3 in DNA: TGTGCCAGCAGTGAGGACAGCCTTGAAAAACTGTTTTTT.

V usage is TRBV6-2 or TRBV6-3 and J usage is TRBJ1-6, with D possibly TRBD1 on 6 matching bases. Germline CDR1 is MNHEY and CDR2 is SVGEGT. The CDR3 runs 14 residues. V was pared by 4 bases and J by 7 bases, with 11 bases between. The CDR3 here is CASSLRGENSPLHF. The CDR3 bases are TGTGCCAGCAGTTTGAGGGGGGAAAATTCACCCCTCCACTTT.

The gene calls are TRBV27 and TRBJ1-1; a possible D gene is TRBD1 (5 bases). This CDR3 region has 14 residues. V was pared by 5 bases and J by 1 base, with 11 bases between. In germline, CDR1 is MNHEY, CDR2 SMNVEV (reference sequence). As DNA, the CDR3 is TGTGCCAGCAGTCCCTGGGGGGGGAACACTGAAGCTTTCTTT. Amino acid sequence: CASSPWGGNTEAFF.

This chain connects TRBV2 to TRBJ2-3, with no clear D. CDR3 length: 14 amino acids. Looked up from germline, CDR1 is SNHLY and CDR2 is FYNNEI. Trimming removed 7 bases at V and 3 bases at J, with 14 bases between. CDR3 sequence (DNA): TGTGCCAGCAAAAGGAAATTGGTTACAGATACGCAGTATTTT. Its protein product is CASKRKLVTDTQYF.

V usage is TRBV6-1 and J usage is TRBJ2-4, with D unclear. The V gene lost 3 bases and the J gene lost 1 base, with 13 bases spanning the gap. The germline CDR1 and CDR2 sequences are MNHNS and SASEGT. The CDR3 has 16 residues. The CDR3 sequence: CASSEPGNVAKNIQYF. In DNA, the CDR3 is TGTGCCAGCAGTGAGCCGGGTAACGTGGCCAAAAACATTCAGTACTTC.

The chain recombines TRBV12-3 or TRBV12-4 with TRBJ2-1; D is uncertain. The CDR3 contains 14 residues. Trimming cost V 7 bases and J 0 bases, with 10 bases left between them. The CDR3 loop reads CASIKGNSYNEQFF. The CDR3 nucleotides are TGTGCCAGCATTAAAGGGAACTCCTACAATGAGCAGTTCTTC.

Only a few counts were recorded for this clonotype. V and J are TRBV2 and TRBJ1-6; TRBD1 is a possible D gene (5 bases). CDR1 is SNHLY, CDR2 FYNNEI, per germline. V was clipped by 8 bases and J by 3 bases, with 11 bases between them. This CDR3 region has 14 residues. The CDR3 DNA reads TGTGCCAGCGGCCGGGACCTCTATAATTCACCCCTCCACTTT. This encodes CASGRDLYNSPLHF.